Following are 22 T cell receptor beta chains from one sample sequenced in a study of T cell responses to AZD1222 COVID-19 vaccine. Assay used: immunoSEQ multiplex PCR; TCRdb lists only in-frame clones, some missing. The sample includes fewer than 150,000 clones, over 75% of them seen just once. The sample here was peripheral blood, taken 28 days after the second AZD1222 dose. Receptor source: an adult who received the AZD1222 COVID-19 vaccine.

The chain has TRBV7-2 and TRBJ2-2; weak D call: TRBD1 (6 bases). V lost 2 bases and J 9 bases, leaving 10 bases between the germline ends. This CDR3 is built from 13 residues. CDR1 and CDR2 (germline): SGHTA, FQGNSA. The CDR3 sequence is CASSLSTGRELFF. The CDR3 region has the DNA TGTGCCAGCAGCTTAAGTACAGGGAGGGAGCTGTTTTTT.

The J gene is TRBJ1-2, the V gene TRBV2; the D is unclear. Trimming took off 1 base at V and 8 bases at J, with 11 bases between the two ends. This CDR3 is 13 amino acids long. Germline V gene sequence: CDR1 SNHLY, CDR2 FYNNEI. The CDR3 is CASSEDGDGGYTF. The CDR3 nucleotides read TGTGCCAGCAGTGAAGACGGAGACGGCGGCTACACCTTC.

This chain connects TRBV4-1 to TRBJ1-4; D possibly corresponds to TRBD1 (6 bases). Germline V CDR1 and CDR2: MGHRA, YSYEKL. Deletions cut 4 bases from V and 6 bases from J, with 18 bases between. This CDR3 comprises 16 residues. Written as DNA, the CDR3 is TGCGCCAGCAGCCCCTCCAAAACAGGGTGGGATGAAAAACTGTTTTTT. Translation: CASSPSKTGWDEKLFF.

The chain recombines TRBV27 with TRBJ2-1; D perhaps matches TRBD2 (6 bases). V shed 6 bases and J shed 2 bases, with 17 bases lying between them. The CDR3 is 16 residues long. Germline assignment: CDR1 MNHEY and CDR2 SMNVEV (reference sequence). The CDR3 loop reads CASRGGGLAPYNEQFF. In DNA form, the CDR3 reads TGTGCCAGCAGGGGAGGCGGGCTAGCGCCCTACAATGAGCAGTTCTTC.

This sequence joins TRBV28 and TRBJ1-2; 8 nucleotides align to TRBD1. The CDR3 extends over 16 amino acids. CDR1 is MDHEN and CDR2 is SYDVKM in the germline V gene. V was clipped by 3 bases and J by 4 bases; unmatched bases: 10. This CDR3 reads CASSFAGGSEIYGYTF. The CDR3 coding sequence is TGTGCCAGCAGTTTCGCAGGGGGCTCCGAGATCTATGGCTACACCTTC.

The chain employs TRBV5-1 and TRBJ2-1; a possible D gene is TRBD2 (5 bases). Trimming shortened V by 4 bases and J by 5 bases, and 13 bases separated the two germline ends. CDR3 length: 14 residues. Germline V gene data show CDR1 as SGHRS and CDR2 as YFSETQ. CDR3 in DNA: TGCGCCAGCAGCGAGGGCTCCGGGAACAATGAGCAGTTCTTC. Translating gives CASSEGSGNNEQFF.

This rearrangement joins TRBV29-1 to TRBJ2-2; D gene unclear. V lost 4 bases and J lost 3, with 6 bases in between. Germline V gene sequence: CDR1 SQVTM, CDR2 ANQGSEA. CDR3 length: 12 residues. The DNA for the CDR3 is TGCAGCGTTGGCGGAGACACCGGGGAGCTGTTTTTT. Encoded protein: CSVGGDTGELFF.

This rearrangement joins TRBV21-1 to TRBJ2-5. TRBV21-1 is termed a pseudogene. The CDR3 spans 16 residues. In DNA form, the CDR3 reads TGTGCCAGCAGCAAAGGGCCAGGGCTTGGAGGAGAGACCCAGTACTTC. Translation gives CASSKGPGLGGETQYF.

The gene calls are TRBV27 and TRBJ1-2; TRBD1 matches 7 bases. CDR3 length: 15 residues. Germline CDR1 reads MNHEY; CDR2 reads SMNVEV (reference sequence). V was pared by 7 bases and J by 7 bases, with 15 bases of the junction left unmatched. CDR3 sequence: CASNPRQGAGPGYTF. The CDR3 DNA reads TGTGCCAGCAACCCGCGACAGGGAGCCGGTCCTGGCTACACCTTC.

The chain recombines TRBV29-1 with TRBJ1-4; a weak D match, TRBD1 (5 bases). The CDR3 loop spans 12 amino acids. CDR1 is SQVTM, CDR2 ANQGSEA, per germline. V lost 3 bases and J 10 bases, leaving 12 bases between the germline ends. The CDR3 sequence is CSVDSAGGKLFF. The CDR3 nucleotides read TGCAGCGTTGATTCAGCCGGGGGAAAACTGTTTTTT.

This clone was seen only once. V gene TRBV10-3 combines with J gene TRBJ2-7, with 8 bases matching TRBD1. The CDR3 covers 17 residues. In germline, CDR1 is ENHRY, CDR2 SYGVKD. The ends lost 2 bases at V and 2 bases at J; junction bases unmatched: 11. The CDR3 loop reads CAISEGVWDRLTYEQYF. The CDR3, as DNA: TGTGCCATCAGTGAGGGTGTATGGGACAGGCTAACCTACGAGCAGTACTTC.

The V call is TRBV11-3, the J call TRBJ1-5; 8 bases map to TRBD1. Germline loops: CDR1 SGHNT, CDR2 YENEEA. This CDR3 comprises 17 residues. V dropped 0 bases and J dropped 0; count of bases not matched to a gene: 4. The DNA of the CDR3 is TGTGCCAGCAGCTTAGATTGGCAGGGGGCTAGCAATCAGCCCCAGCATTTT. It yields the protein CASSLDWQGASNQPQHF.

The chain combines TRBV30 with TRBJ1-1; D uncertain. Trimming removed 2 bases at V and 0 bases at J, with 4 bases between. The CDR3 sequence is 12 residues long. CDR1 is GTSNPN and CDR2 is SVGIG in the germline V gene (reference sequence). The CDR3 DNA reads TGTGCCTGGAGTCGGGTGAACACTGAAGCTTTCTTT. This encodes CAWSRVNTEAFF.

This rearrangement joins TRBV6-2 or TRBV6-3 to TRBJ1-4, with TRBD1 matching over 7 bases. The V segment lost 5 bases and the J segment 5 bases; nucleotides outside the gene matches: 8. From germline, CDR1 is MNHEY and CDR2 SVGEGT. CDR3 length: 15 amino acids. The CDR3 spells CASSPGTEANEKLFF. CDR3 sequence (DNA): TGTGCCAGCAGTCCCGGGACAGAGGCCAATGAAAAACTGTTTTTT.

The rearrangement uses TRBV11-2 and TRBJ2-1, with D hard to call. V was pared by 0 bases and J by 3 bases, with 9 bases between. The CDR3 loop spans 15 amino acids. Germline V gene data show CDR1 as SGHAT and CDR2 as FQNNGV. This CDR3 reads CASSLDLGHYNEQFF. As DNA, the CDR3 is TGTGCCAGCAGCTTAGATCTCGGGCACTACAATGAGCAGTTCTTC.

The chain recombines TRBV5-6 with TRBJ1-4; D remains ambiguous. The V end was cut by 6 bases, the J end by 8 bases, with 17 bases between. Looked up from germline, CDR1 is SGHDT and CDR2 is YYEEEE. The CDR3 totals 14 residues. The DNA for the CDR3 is TGTGCCAGCACCTCCTTGGGGAGGGAAGAAAAACTGTTTTTT. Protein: CASTSLGREEKLFF.

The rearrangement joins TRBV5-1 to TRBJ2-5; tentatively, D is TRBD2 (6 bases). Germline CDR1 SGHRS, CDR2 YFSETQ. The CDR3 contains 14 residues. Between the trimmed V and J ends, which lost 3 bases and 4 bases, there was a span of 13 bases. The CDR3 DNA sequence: TGCGCCAGCAGCTGGGGGGACCTCTCAGAGACCCAGTACTTC. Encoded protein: CASSWGDLSETQYF.

The CDR3 DNA follows: TGTGCCAGCAGCTTCGCTAGGGCTGAAGCTTTCTTT. It is translated as CASSFARAEAFF. J is TRBJ1-1 and V is TRBV5-6; D uncertain. CDR3 length equals 12 residues. V was cut by 2 bases and J by 6 bases, with 8 bases left in between. Germline V lookup: CDR1 SGHDT, CDR2 YYEEEE.

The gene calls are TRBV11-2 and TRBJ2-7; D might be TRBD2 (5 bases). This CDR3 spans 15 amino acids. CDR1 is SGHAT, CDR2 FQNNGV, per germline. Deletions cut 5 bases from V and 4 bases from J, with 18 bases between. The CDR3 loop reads CASSLVGGRGYEQYF. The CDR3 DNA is TGTGCCAGCAGCCTCGTAGGTGGGAGAGGGTACGAGCAGTACTTC.

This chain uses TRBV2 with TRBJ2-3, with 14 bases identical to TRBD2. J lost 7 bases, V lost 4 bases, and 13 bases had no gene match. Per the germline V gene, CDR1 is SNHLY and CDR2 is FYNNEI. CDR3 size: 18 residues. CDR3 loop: CASSGNRGLAGAGNTQYF. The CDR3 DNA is TGTGCCAGCAGTGGAAATAGGGGACTAGCGGGGGCGGGGAATACGCAGTATTTT.

CDR3 in amino acids: CASSPRANTEAFF. The CDR3 DNA follows: TGTGCCAGCAGCCCCAGGGCGAACACTGAAGCTTTCTTT. The V gene is TRBV3-1 (or the pseudogene TRBV3-2), the J gene TRBJ1-1, with D tentatively TRBD1 (5 bases). This CDR3 is 13 amino acids long. Trimming shortened V by 4 bases and J by 1 base, and 7 bases separated the two germline ends. Germline CDR1 LGHDT, CDR2 YNNKEL (reference sequence).

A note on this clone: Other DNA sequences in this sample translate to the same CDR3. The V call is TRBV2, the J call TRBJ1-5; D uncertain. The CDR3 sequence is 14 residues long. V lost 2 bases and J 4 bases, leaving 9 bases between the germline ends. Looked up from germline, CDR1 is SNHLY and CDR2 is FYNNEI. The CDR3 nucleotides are TGTGCCAGCAGTGAAAGGGCAGGAAATCAGCCCCAGCATTTT. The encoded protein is CASSERAGNQPQHF.